Listed below are T cell receptor beta chains from one sample, sequenced in a study of circulating and synovial CD4+ cells in juvenile arthritis. Only in-frame clones appear in the TCRdb table, and some are missing; sequencing was by immunoSEQ multiplex PCR. The data contain tens of thousands of clones, just under 97% of them singletons. Sequenced material: CD4+ T cells from blood. These receptors were collected from a human donor with juvenile idiopathic arthritis. CDR3s include the opening cysteine and the closing phenylalanine or tryptophan. The D gene is left open where the match is weak. The size entry is marked missing in some rows and otherwise reads once, few, many or a size class.

d_gene	abundance	v_gene	j_gene	len	CDR3nt	CDR3aa
TRBD1	.	TRBV5-4	TRBJ2-4	16	TGTGCCAGCAGCGACCCCCCCGGGACAGGGGTGAACATTCAGTACTTC	CASSDPPGTGVNIQYF
TRBD2	.	TRBV5-4	TRBJ2-1	19	TGTGCCAGCAGCCTAACCCCTCCCCTAGCGGGGGACCAGACCAATGAGCAGTTCTTC	CASSLTPPLAGDQTNEQFF
.	.	TRBV28	TRBJ2-4	14	TGTGCCAGCAGTCTGCCGCAGTTCAAAAACATTCAGTACTTC	CASSLPQFKNIQYF
TRBD2	.	TRBV25-1	TRBJ2-3	16	TGTGCCAGCAGGGGGCCGGGGGGGTGGGATCTTGATACGCAGTATTTT	CASRGPGGWDLDTQYF
TRBD2	.	TRBV4-1	TRBJ2-3	16	TGCGCCAGCAGCAGGGGGGTAGCGGGGAGCACAGATACGCAGTATTTT	CASSRGVAGSTDTQYF
.	few	TRBV30	TRBJ1-1	11	TGTGCCTGGAGTCCTACTCGTGAAGCTTTCTTT	CAWSPTREAFF
TRBD2	.	TRBV28	TRBJ2-7	15	TGTGCCAGCAGTTTAAGACTAGCGGGGGACTACGAGCAGTACTTC	CASSLRLAGDYEQYF
TRBD2	.	TRBV5-1	TRBJ2-3	18	TGCGCCAGCAGCCCCCTCTGGGGGGGAACGACCAACACAGATACGCAGTATTTT	CASSPLWGGTTNTDTQYF
TRBD1	.	TRBV29-1	TRBJ1-2	13	TGCAGCGTTGAAGGGACAGGCCCCTATGGCTACACCTTC	CSVEGTGPYGYTF
TRBD1	.	TRBV5-8	TRBJ2-7	17	TGTGCCAGCTCAGCTTGGGCGGGCGGGACAGGGTACTACGAGCAGTACTTC	CASSAWAGGTGYYEQYF
.	.	TRBV30	TRBJ1-2	14	TGTGCCTGGACCCGACAGACCCTAAACTATGGCTACACCTTC	CAWTRQTLNYGYTF
TRBD1	.	TRBV6-6	TRBJ2-2	15	TGTGCCAGCAAGGGTGGGACAGGGATTTCCGGGGAGCTGTTTTTT	CASKGGTGISGELFF
.	.	TRBV5-1	TRBJ1-2	15	TGCGCCAGCAGCTTGGCGGCAGGGACTAACTATGGCTACACCTTC	CASSLAAGTNYGYTF
.	.	TRBV21-1	TRBJ1-1	16	TGTGCCAGCAGCAAAGAGTCGGTTCGGGAGGATCTAGAAGCTTTCTTT	CASSKESVREDLEAFF
TRBD1	.	TRBV19	TRBJ1-2	17	TGTGCCAGTAGTATTTACGGGAGACAGGGTGAGGACTATGGCTACCCCTTC	CASSIYGRQGEDYGYPF
.	.	TRBV4-2	TRBJ1-2	15	TGTGCCAGCAGCCAGCAGACAGGAGCTAACTATGGCTACACCTTC	CASSQQTGANYGYTF
TRBD2	.	TRBV5-4	TRBJ2-3	17	TGTGCCAGCAGTACCGGACTAGCGGGAGGGAGCACAGATACGCAGTATTTT	CASSTGLAGGSTDTQYF
TRBD1	.	TRBV14	TRBJ2-7	17	TGTGCCAGCAGCCAACTCCCCCGACAGGGGCCCTCCTACGAGCAGTACTTC	CASSQLPRQGPSYEQYF
TRBD1	.	TRBV5-3	TRBJ1-1	18	TGTGCCAGAAGCTTGCCGGACAGGTGGAGTTCGGGGAACACTGAAGCTTTCTTT	CARSLPDRWSSGNTEAFF
TRBD1	.	TRBV5-1	TRBJ1-2	17	TGCGCCAGCAGCTACTCGACAGGGACAAGGGGAAACTATGGCTACACCTTC	CASSYSTGTRGNYGYTF
TRBD2	.	TRBV28	TRBJ2-7	16	TGTGCCAGCGTCCCACCTAGCGGGAGGGATCCGGGGGAGCAGTACTTC	CASVPPSGRDPGEQYF
TRBD2	.	TRBV4-2	TRBJ2-7	19	TGTGCCAGCAGCCAAGCTACTAGCGGGGAGCCGAACGCTTACTACGAGCAGTACTTC	CASSQATSGEPNAYYEQYF
TRBD1	once	TRBV30	TRBJ1-5	12	TGTGCCTGGAACACAGGGGGTCAGCCCCAGCATTTT	CAWNTGGQPQHF
TRBD2	.	TRBV27	TRBJ2-1	20	TGTGCCAGCAGTTCCCCCCCCGGACTAGCGGGAGGGGTTTTTATAAGAGAGCAGTTCTTC	CASSSPPGLAGGVFIREQFF
.	.	TRBV7-2	TRBJ2-5	15	TGTGCCAGCAGCCTACCTAGAGGTCGGGGGGAGACCCAGTACTTC	CASSLPRGRGETQYF
.	once	TRBV7-8	TRBJ1-4	15	TGTGCCAGCAGCCCGCCTAGACAGCTTAATGAAAAACTGTTTTTT	CASSPPRQLNEKLFF
.	.	TRBV7-9	TRBJ1-1	16	TGTGCCAGCAGCTCAGGGCCGCGGACACCGAACACTGAAGCTTTCTTT	CASSSGPRTPNTEAFF
TRBD1	.	TRBV27	TRBJ2-7	15	TGTGCCAGCAGTCCCTCGGGACAGGACCTTTACGAGCAGTACTTC	CASSPSGQDLYEQYF
TRBD2	.	TRBV2	TRBJ2-3	19	TGTGCCAGCAGTGAAGGAGAGATCGGGGCTAGCGGGGGCACAGATACGCAGTATTTT	CASSEGEIGASGGTDTQYF
.	.	TRBV5-6	TRBJ2-7	15	TGTGCCAGCAGCCCGAGGTCCCGAGCGGTCTACGAGCAGTACTTC	CASSPRSRAVYEQYF
TRBD1	.	TRBV2	TRBJ2-2	16	TGTGCCAGCAGTTATTCGGGACAGGGTCGGACCGGGGAGCTGTTTTTT	CASSYSGQGRTGELFF
.	.	TRBV21-1	TRBJ2-3	16	TGTGCCAGCAGCAGGGAGCGGGAGGGCCTCACAGATACGCAGTATTTT	CASSREREGLTDTQYF
.	.	TRBV11-2	TRBJ2-1	13	TGTGCCAGCAGCTTAGAGTTAGTCCGTGAGCAGTTCTTC	CASSLELVREQFF
TRBD2	.	TRBV10-3	TRBJ2-3	16	TGTGCCATCAGTGAGGGACTAGCGGGTAGCACAGATACGCAGTATTTT	CAISEGLAGSTDTQYF
.	.	TRBV11-3	TRBJ2-7	15	TGTGCCAGCAGCTCTCCAAGTCCAGATACCTACGAGCAGTACTTC	CASSSPSPDTYEQYF
TRBD1	.	TRBV7-2	TRBJ1-2	14	TGTGCCAGCAGTTCGGGACAGGGGAAGTATGGCTACACCTTC	CASSSGQGKYGYTF
.	once	TRBV2	TRBJ2-5	18	TGTGCCAGCCTTGCCAAACCCGGGACTCCAACCGAACCGTGGACCCAGTACTTC	CASLAKPGTPTEPWTQYF
TRBD1	.	TRBV11-3	TRBJ2-1	12	TGTGCCAGCAGCTTGGACAGGGGGAGGCCGTTCTTC	CASSLDRGRPFF
.	once	TRBV30	TRBJ1-1	12	TGTGCCTGGAACAGGGTATACACTGAAGCTTTCTTT	CAWNRVYTEAFF
TRBD2	.	TRBV7-3	TRBJ2-7	14	TGTGCCAGCAGCCTAACTAGCGGAGCCTACGAGCAGTACTTC	CASSLTSGAYEQYF
TRBD1	.	TRBV9	TRBJ2-7	17	TGTGCCAGCAGCGTAGAGGGTGGGGCAGGGGGCCCCTACGAGCAGTACTTC	CASSVEGGAGGPYEQYF
TRBD1	.	TRBV7-2	TRBJ1-2	15	TGTGCCAGCAGCTTGGCCTCATCGGACAGGGTTGGCTACACCTTC	CASSLASSDRVGYTF
.	.	TRBV21-1	TRBJ1-6	20	.	CASSKVGQGIRPRQNSPLHF
TRBD2	.	TRBV29-1	TRBJ2-2	14	TGCAGCGCCCGGACTAGCGGGGGGACCGGGGAGCTGTTTTTT	CSARTSGGTGELFF
TRBD1	.	TRBV28	TRBJ2-7	15	TGTGCCAGCAGTCCCCGGGACAGGGGAATTAGAGAGCAGTACTTC	CASSPRDRGIREQYF
.	.	TRBV5-1	TRBJ2-1	16	TGCGCCAGCAGCTTGGGAGTTTCAGGGGTCTACAATGAGCAGTTCTTC	CASSLGVSGVYNEQFF
.	.	TRBV2	TRBJ2-2	13	TGTGCCAGCAGGGTACAGGGAGCCGGGGAGCTGTTTTTT	CASRVQGAGELFF
TRBD2	few	TRBV14	TRBJ2-1	15	TGTGCCAGCAGCCCCCTATCTAGCGGGGGGTATCAGCAGTTCTTC	CASSPLSSGGYQQFF